A single sample is the source of the 13 T cell receptor beta chains below, sequenced in a study of graft-versus-host responses after intestinal transplantation. Only in-frame clones appear in the TCRdb table, and some are missing; sequencing was by immunoSEQ multiplex PCR. Here the sample spans around 97,000 clones, 90% to 95% being singletons. What these receptors recognize is not known. The starting material was unstimulated CD8+ T cells sorted from spleen or lymph node cells, obtained before intestinal transplant. Receptors originate from a human donor who received an intestinal transplant.

The chain joins TRBV13 to TRBJ1-1, with D uncertain. Deletions cut 5 bases from V and 0 bases from J, with 13 bases between. There are 15 residues in the CDR3. Germline V CDR1 and CDR2: PRHDT, FYEKMQ (reference sequence). This CDR3 reads CASSGEQQMNTEAFF. The DNA for the CDR3 is TGTGCCAGCAGCGGAGAGCAACAAATGAACACTGAAGCTTTCTTT.

The V gene is TRBV4-1, the J gene TRBJ2-7, with D perhaps being TRBD1 or TRBD2 (5 bases each). This CDR3 has 14 residues. Per germline, CDR1 MGHRA and CDR2 YSYEKL. V lost 2 bases and J 7 bases, leaving 15 bases between the germline ends. The chain's CDR3 is CASSQQQAGVEQYF. CDR3 bases: TGCGCCAGCAGCCAACAACAGGCCGGGGTTGAGCAGTACTTC.

V is TRBV4-2 and J is TRBJ1-5; D is uncertain. The V end lost 4 bases, the J end lost 4 bases, and 11 bases lay between the germline ends. The CDR3 sequence is 14 residues long. Per the germline V gene, CDR1 is LGHNA and CDR2 is YNFKEQ. The CDR3 bases are TGTGCCAGCAGCCCCCCGGGAATGAATCAGCCCCAGCATTTT. Translating it yields CASSPPGMNQPQHF.

The V and J genes are TRBV5-1 and TRBJ2-1; TRBD2 matches at 11 bases. Per the germline V gene, CDR1 is SGHRS and CDR2 is YFSETQ. Trimming took 3 bases from V and 5 from J; bases not matched to a gene: 4. CDR3 size: 15 residues. The CDR3 DNA reads as TGCGCCAGCAGCTCGACTAGCGGGGTGGACAATGAGCAGTTCTTC. Translation: CASSSTSGVDNEQFF.

In this sample, this clone is medium-sized. The DNA for the CDR3 is TGCGCCAGCAGCCATTCTTCTCGAGCAGAAGCTTTCTTT. This encodes CASSHSSRAEAFF. The chain combines TRBV4-1 with TRBJ1-1; the D is unclear. Germline V lookup: CDR1 MGHRA, CDR2 YSYEKL. V lost 3 bases, J lost 8 bases, and 13 bases lay in between. The CDR3 runs to 13 residues.

The chain joins TRBV6-1 to TRBJ2-7; 7 bases line up with TRBD2. The V segment lost 4 bases and the J segment 2 bases; nucleotides outside the gene matches: 8. The CDR3 is 15 amino acids. Germline loops: CDR1 MNHNS, CDR2 SASEGT. The CDR3 sequence is CASSVEGLAAYEQYF. The CDR3 nucleotides read TGTGCCAGCAGTGTGGAGGGTCTAGCGGCCTACGAGCAGTACTTC.

The chain is built from TRBV19 and TRBJ1-1; no definite D call. Germline V CDR1 and CDR2: LNHDA, SQIVND (reference sequence). Deletions cut 2 bases from V and 4 bases from J, with 8 bases between. The CDR3 runs to 13 residues. Written as DNA, the CDR3 is TGTGCCAGTAGTATATCAGGTACCACTGAAGCTTTCTTT. Translated, it gives CASSISGTTEAFF.

The chain recombines TRBV19 with TRBJ1-1, with 8 nucleotides matching TRBD1. Germline V CDR1 and CDR2: LNHDA, SQIVND (reference sequence). The CDR3 extends over 15 amino acids. V was pared by 8 bases and J by 3 bases, with 11 bases of the junction left unmatched. CDR3 bases: TGTGCCAGTTTCCCTACCAGGGGGCGGGACACTGAAGCTTTCTTT. Translation gives CASFPTRGRDTEAFF. Using reference TRBV19 and TRBJ1-1 for the parts outside the CDR3, the full variable domain is DGGITQSPKYLFRKEGQNVTLSCEQNLNHDAMYWYRQDPGQGLRLIYYSQIVNDFQKGDIAEGYSVSREKKESFPLTVTSAQKNPTAFYLCASFPTRGRDTEAFFGQGTRLTVV.

The genes are TRBV5-6 and TRBJ2-2; 8 bases are a match to TRBD2. Looked up from germline, CDR1 is SGHDT and CDR2 is YYEEEE. The length of the CDR3 is 16 residues. V gave up 3 bases and J gave up 6 bases; unmatched junction bases: 10. The CDR3 DNA sequence: TGTGCCAGCAGCTGGGGACGCGGGAGGCGTTCCGGGGAGCTGTTTTTT. Protein: CASSWGRGRRSGELFF.

V gene TRBV5-1 combines with J gene TRBJ1-6, with TRBD1 as a possible D gene (5 bases). Germline V gives CDR1 SGHRS, CDR2 YFSETQ. The ends were cut back, 0 bases at V and 6 bases at J, with 16 bases in the middle. This CDR3 region has 17 residues. CDR3 bases: TGCGCCAGCAGCTTGGGGGGGGACCCCACCCGTAATTCACCCCTCCACTTT. Translated, it gives CASSLGGDPTRNSPLHF.

The chain combines TRBV7-8 with TRBJ1-2; 9 bases map to TRBD1. Trimming took 1 base from V and 4 from J; bases not matched to a gene: 7. Germline CDR1 SGHVS, CDR2 FQNEAQ. The CDR3 length is 16 residues. As DNA, the CDR3 is TGTGCCAGCAGCTTAGGTCCGGGACAGGGTATCTATGGCTACACCTTC. This gives the protein CASSLGPGQGIYGYTF.

The chain combines TRBV7-6 with TRBJ2-2; D gene uncertain. Germline CDR1 SGHVS, CDR2 FNYEAQ. Trimming took 1 base from V and 5 from J, leaving 8 bases between them. The CDR3 is 14 residues long. The CDR3 DNA reads as TGTGCCAGCAGCTTAGGGGCTGAAACCGGGGAGCTGTTTTTT. It encodes CASSLGAETGELFF.

The V call is TRBV19, the J call TRBJ2-7; D is ambiguous. CDR1 is LNHDA and CDR2 is SQIVND in the germline V gene (reference sequence). The V and J ends lost 5 bases and 7 bases respectively, with 9 bases between them. This CDR3 is built from 11 residues. The CDR3 DNA follows: TGTGCCAGTAGTGTCGGTGCGGAGCAGTACTTC. It encodes CASSVGAEQYF.